Only a few counts were recorded for the clone carrying this T cell receptor (beta chain). Data came from immunoSEQ multiplex PCR; TCRdb stores just in-frame clones and leaves some out. The sample has some 140,000 clones, 94% seen once; the top ten hold about 5.2%. Germline CDR1 SGDLS, CDR2 YYNGEE. The CDR3 is 13 residues long. V was clipped by 2 bases and J by 4 bases, with 9 bases between them. These data belong to a study of control samples from healthy donors and cancer patients. Sequenced: blood. The TCR was taken from a man between 40 and 49 years old in good health. The chain recombines TRBV9 with TRBJ2-5; D might be TRBD2 (6 bases). The DNA of the CDR3 is TGTGCCAGCAGCGTCGGACTATTAGAGACCCAGTACTTC. Protein sequence: CASSVGLLETQYF.